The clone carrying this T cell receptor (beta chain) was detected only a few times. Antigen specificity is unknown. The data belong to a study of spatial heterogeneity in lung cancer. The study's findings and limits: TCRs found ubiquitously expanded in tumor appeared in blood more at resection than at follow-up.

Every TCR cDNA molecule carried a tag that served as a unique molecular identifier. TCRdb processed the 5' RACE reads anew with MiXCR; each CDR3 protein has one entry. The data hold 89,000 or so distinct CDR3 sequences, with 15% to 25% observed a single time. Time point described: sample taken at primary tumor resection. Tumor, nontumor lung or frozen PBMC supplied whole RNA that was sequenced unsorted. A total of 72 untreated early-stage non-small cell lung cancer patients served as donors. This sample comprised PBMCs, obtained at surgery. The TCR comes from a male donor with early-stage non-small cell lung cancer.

CDR3 sequence (DNA): TGCGCCAGCAGCTTGGTACTGGGTTCCACAGATACGCAGTATTTT. The encoded protein is CASSLVLGSTDTQYF. The rearrangement uses TRBV5-1 and TRBJ2-3, with unresolved D. V lost 0 bases to trimming and J lost 2 bases, with 10 bases between them. The CDR3 covers 15 residues. Germline CDR1 SGHRS, CDR2 YFSETQ.